These T cell receptor beta chains were read from a single sample in a study of shared clonotypes between healthy human individuals. Some clones are missing from TCRdb's copy, which holds only in-frame ones; the method was immunoSEQ multiplex PCR. Found here are about 2 million clones, approximately 94% of them singletons; the top ten hold roughly 1.2%. The sequenced sample was naive CD8+ T cells sorted from blood. These receptors all come from a man between 18 and 29 years old in good health. The CDR3 runs from the conserved cysteine through the conserved F or W. The D gene is left open where the match is weak. Clone size, where shown, is once, few, many, or a class for clones that have expanded.

j_call: TRBJ2-1; d_call: TRBD1; clone_size: .; v_call: TRBV7-8; cdr3_length: 15; cdr3_nt: TGTGCCAGCAGCTTTAGACAGGGGGAGGACAATGAGCAGTTCTTC; cdr3_aa: CASSFRQGEDNEQFF
j_call: TRBJ2-3; d_call: .; clone_size: .; v_call: TRBV27; cdr3_length: 15; cdr3_nt: TGTGCCAGCAGTCCCCCAGGGAGGCTGACAGATACGCAGTATTTT; cdr3_aa: CASSPPGRLTDTQYF
j_call: TRBJ2-2; d_call: .; clone_size: .; v_call: TRBV25-1; cdr3_length: 15; cdr3_nt: TGTGCCAGCAGTGATTACGGCTCGAACACCGGGGAGCTGTTTTTT; cdr3_aa: CASSDYGSNTGELFF
j_call: TRBJ2-2; d_call: TRBD2; clone_size: .; v_call: TRBV10-3; cdr3_length: 18; cdr3_nt: TGTGCCATCCAGGTACTAGCGGGAGAGCCCGGGCCCACCGGGGAGCTGTTTTTT; cdr3_aa: CAIQVLAGEPGPTGELFF
j_call: TRBJ1-6; d_call: .; clone_size: .; v_call: TRBV2; cdr3_length: 11; cdr3_nt: TGTGCCAGCGCTGGGGGCTCACCCCTCCACTTT; cdr3_aa: CASAGGSPLHF
j_call: TRBJ1-5; d_call: .; clone_size: .; v_call: TRBV28; cdr3_length: 12; cdr3_nt: TGTGCCAGCAGTTTCCCCGTTAAGCCCCAGCATTTT; cdr3_aa: CASSFPVKPQHF
j_call: TRBJ1-1; d_call: TRBD1; clone_size: .; v_call: TRBV9; cdr3_length: 18; cdr3_nt: TGTGCCAGCAGCTTTTGGCAGGGGGCGCGGTTCAAAGGCACTGAAGCTTTCTTT; cdr3_aa: CASSFWQGARFKGTEAFF
j_call: TRBJ2-3; d_call: .; clone_size: .; v_call: TRBV7-9; cdr3_length: 16; cdr3_nt: TGTGCCAGCAACCCTCCCGGGCAGGGAGGAACAGATACGCAGTATTTT; cdr3_aa: CASNPPGQGGTDTQYF
j_call: TRBJ2-1; d_call: .; clone_size: .; v_call: TRBV28; cdr3_length: 11; cdr3_nt: TGTGCCAGCAGTTTTAGCTCGGAGCAGTTCTTC; cdr3_aa: CASSFSSEQFF
j_call: TRBJ2-7; d_call: .; clone_size: .; v_call: TRBV27; cdr3_length: 15; cdr3_nt: TGTGCCAGCAGTTTGGTGGCAGAGAGCTCCTACGAGCAGTACTTC; cdr3_aa: CASSLVAESSYEQYF
j_call: TRBJ2-4; d_call: .; clone_size: .; v_call: TRBV7-8; cdr3_length: 16; cdr3_nt: TGTGCCAGCAGCTTATTACCTCCAGGCCTCCTAAACATTCAGTACTTC; cdr3_aa: CASSLLPPGLLNIQYF
j_call: TRBJ2-7; d_call: TRBD2; clone_size: .; v_call: TRBV5-1; cdr3_length: 14; cdr3_nt: TGCGCCAGCAGCTTGGGAAGCGGGGGTTACGAGCAGTACTTC; cdr3_aa: CASSLGSGGYEQYF
j_call: TRBJ2-7; d_call: .; clone_size: .; v_call: TRBV7-9; cdr3_length: 15; cdr3_nt: TGTGCCAGCAGCCCAAAAGGGGGTAGCTTCTACGAGCAGTACTTC; cdr3_aa: CASSPKGGSFYEQYF
j_call: TRBJ1-1; d_call: .; clone_size: .; v_call: TRBV7-9; cdr3_length: 11; cdr3_nt: TGTGCCAGCAGCTTAGGACAGAGGGCTTTCTTT; cdr3_aa: CASSLGQRAFF
j_call: TRBJ2-7; d_call: TRBD2; clone_size: once; v_call: TRBV28; cdr3_length: 16; cdr3_nt: TGTGCCAGCAGTTTTTTTAGCGGGGACCCCACCTACGAGCAGTACTTC; cdr3_aa: CASSFFSGDPTYEQYF
j_call: TRBJ2-7; d_call: .; clone_size: .; v_call: TRBV19; cdr3_length: 13; cdr3_nt: TGTGCCAGTAGTATAGGTCCGTACTACGAGCAGTACTTC; cdr3_aa: CASSIGPYYEQYF
j_call: TRBJ2-7; d_call: .; clone_size: .; v_call: TRBV11-2; cdr3_length: 18; cdr3_nt: TGTGCCAGCAGCCCTCGATCCCCCTCTAGATGGGACATCTACGAGCAGTACTTC; cdr3_aa: CASSPRSPSRWDIYEQYF
j_call: TRBJ2-7; d_call: .; clone_size: .; v_call: TRBV21-1; cdr3_length: 15; cdr3_nt: TGTGCCAGCAGCAAAAACGGGAGAGGTGTCTACGAGCAGTACTTC; cdr3_aa: CASSKNGRGVYEQYF
j_call: TRBJ2-7; d_call: TRBD2; clone_size: .; v_call: TRBV18; cdr3_length: 14; cdr3_nt: TGTGCCAGCTTAGAGACTAGCGGGGGCTACGAGCAGTACTTC; cdr3_aa: CASLETSGGYEQYF
j_call: TRBJ2-1; d_call: TRBD1; clone_size: .; v_call: TRBV30; cdr3_length: 15; cdr3_nt: TGTGCCTGGAGTGAAGGGACAGGGGGCTACAATGAGCAGTTCTTC; cdr3_aa: CAWSEGTGGYNEQFF
j_call: TRBJ2-1; d_call: TRBD1; clone_size: once; v_call: TRBV2; cdr3_length: 14; cdr3_nt: TGTGCCAGCAGTGGGACAGGGGGCGCGGGGGAGCAGTTCTTC; cdr3_aa: CASSGTGGAGEQFF
j_call: TRBJ2-7; d_call: .; clone_size: .; v_call: TRBV10-3; cdr3_length: 15; cdr3_nt: TGTGCCATCAGTGAGTACCCGGGACTGGGGGGCGAGCAGTACTTC; cdr3_aa: CAISEYPGLGGEQYF
j_call: TRBJ1-1; d_call: .; clone_size: .; v_call: TRBV5-4; cdr3_length: 14; cdr3_nt: TGTGCCAGCAGCCCGTATTCGGGGTTTGCTGAAGCTTTCTTT; cdr3_aa: CASSPYSGFAEAFF
j_call: TRBJ1-1; d_call: .; clone_size: .; v_call: TRBV6-5; cdr3_length: 13; cdr3_nt: TGTGCCAGCAGTTACTCGGAGGACTTTGAAGCTTTCTTT; cdr3_aa: CASSYSEDFEAFF
j_call: TRBJ2-3; d_call: TRBD2; clone_size: .; v_call: TRBV9; cdr3_length: 14; cdr3_nt: TGTGCCAGCAGCGTACTTGGGGGAGGGGATACGCAGTATTTT; cdr3_aa: CASSVLGGGDTQYF
j_call: TRBJ2-7; d_call: .; clone_size: .; v_call: TRBV7-9; cdr3_length: 13; cdr3_nt: TGTGCCAGCAGCACGGACAGTTCCTACGAGCAGTACTTC; cdr3_aa: CASSTDSSYEQYF
j_call: TRBJ2-3; d_call: TRBD2; clone_size: .; v_call: TRBV2; cdr3_length: 14; cdr3_nt: TGTGCCAGCAGTGACCCAGCGGGAGTAGATACGCAGTATTTT; cdr3_aa: CASSDPAGVDTQYF
j_call: TRBJ2-7; d_call: TRBD1; clone_size: .; v_call: TRBV7-6; cdr3_length: 13; cdr3_nt: TGTGCCAGCAGCTTGACAGGGGACTACGAGCAGTACTTC; cdr3_aa: CASSLTGDYEQYF
j_call: TRBJ1-5; d_call: .; clone_size: .; v_call: TRBV5-8; cdr3_length: 14; cdr3_nt: TGTGCCAGCAGCGCCTCATATAGCAATCAGCCCCAGCATTTT; cdr3_aa: CASSASYSNQPQHF
j_call: TRBJ2-1; d_call: .; clone_size: .; v_call: TRBV7-2; cdr3_length: 14; cdr3_nt: TGTGCCAGCAGCTTAGCGCTCGGGGGCAATGAGCAGTTCTTC; cdr3_aa: CASSLALGGNEQFF
j_call: TRBJ2-3; d_call: .; clone_size: .; v_call: TRBV2; cdr3_length: 15; cdr3_nt: TGTGCCAGCAGTGAAGTCAGGAGTAACACAGATACGCAGTATTTT; cdr3_aa: CASSEVRSNTDTQYF
j_call: TRBJ2-1; d_call: TRBD1; clone_size: .; v_call: TRBV15; cdr3_length: 17; cdr3_nt: TGTGCCACCAGCAGATTATACAGGGGCCTAGAAATCTATGAGCAGTTCTTC; cdr3_aa: CATSRLYRGLEIYEQFF
j_call: TRBJ1-1; d_call: TRBD1; clone_size: .; v_call: TRBV27; cdr3_length: 17; cdr3_nt: TGTGCCAGCAGTAAATCCGGGACAGGGGTTTTGAACACTGAAGCTTTCTTT; cdr3_aa: CASSKSGTGVLNTEAFF
j_call: TRBJ2-1; d_call: TRBD2; clone_size: .; v_call: TRBV5-1; cdr3_length: 13; cdr3_nt: TGCGCCAGCATTGGGCTAGCGGGAGCCGGGCAGTTCTTC; cdr3_aa: CASIGLAGAGQFF
j_call: TRBJ2-7; d_call: .; clone_size: .; v_call: TRBV10-3; cdr3_length: 14; cdr3_nt: TGTGCCATCAGTGAGTCGGGCGGGTCCTACGAGCAGTACTTC; cdr3_aa: CAISESGGSYEQYF
j_call: TRBJ2-1; d_call: TRBD2; clone_size: .; v_call: TRBV9; cdr3_length: 17; cdr3_nt: TGTGCCAGCAGCGGACGGGGACTAGCGGGAGAGTACAATGAGCAGTTCTTC; cdr3_aa: CASSGRGLAGEYNEQFF
j_call: TRBJ2-5; d_call: TRBD1; clone_size: .; v_call: TRBV27; cdr3_length: 15; cdr3_nt: TGTGCCAGCAGTTCCCCGGGACAGGGTAAAGAGACCCAGTACTTC; cdr3_aa: CASSSPGQGKETQYF
j_call: TRBJ1-4; d_call: .; clone_size: .; v_call: TRBV7-9; cdr3_length: 19; cdr3_nt: TGTGCCAGCAGCTTAGTTTTCGGTTTGGGCTTGTCAACTAATGAAAAACTGTTTTTT; cdr3_aa: CASSLVFGLGLSTNEKLFF
j_call: TRBJ1-5; d_call: .; clone_size: .; v_call: TRBV28; cdr3_length: 15; cdr3_nt: TGTGCCAGCAGCTCGATTAATTATAGCAATCAGCCCCAGCATTTT; cdr3_aa: CASSSINYSNQPQHF
j_call: TRBJ2-5; d_call: .; clone_size: .; v_call: TRBV5-1; cdr3_length: 14; cdr3_nt: TGCGCCAGCAGACCGACCTTCCCAAGTGGGACCCAGTACTTC; cdr3_aa: CASRPTFPSGTQYF
j_call: TRBJ1-5; d_call: .; clone_size: .; v_call: TRBV27; cdr3_length: 15; cdr3_nt: TGTGCCAGCAGTCCCCCCGAGGACAAAAATCAGCCCCAGCATTTT; cdr3_aa: CASSPPEDKNQPQHF
j_call: TRBJ1-2; d_call: .; clone_size: .; v_call: TRBV6-1; cdr3_length: 13; cdr3_nt: TGTGCCAGCAGTGTGGACAGCGTATATGGCTACACCTTC; cdr3_aa: CASSVDSVYGYTF
j_call: TRBJ2-7; d_call: .; clone_size: once; v_call: TRBV6-6; cdr3_length: 13; cdr3_nt: TGTGCCAGCAGTTACTCCCTTTTCTACGAGCAGTACTTC; cdr3_aa: CASSYSLFYEQYF
j_call: TRBJ2-7; d_call: TRBD1; clone_size: .; v_call: TRBV25-1; cdr3_length: 16; cdr3_nt: TGTGCCAGCAGTCCCCAGGGGGTCCCCCACTCCTACGAGCAGTACTTC; cdr3_aa: CASSPQGVPHSYEQYF
j_call: TRBJ2-7; d_call: TRBD2; clone_size: once; v_call: TRBV10-3; cdr3_length: 16; cdr3_nt: TGTGCCATCAGTGACCTTGGGACTAGCGGCCCCTACGAGCAGTACTTC; cdr3_aa: CAISDLGTSGPYEQYF
j_call: TRBJ2-1; d_call: .; clone_size: .; v_call: TRBV9; cdr3_length: 12; cdr3_nt: TGTGCCAGCAGCCTGACCTACAATGAGCAGTTCTTC; cdr3_aa: CASSLTYNEQFF
j_call: TRBJ2-7; d_call: .; clone_size: once; v_call: TRBV2; cdr3_length: 15; cdr3_nt: TGTGCCAGCAGTGAAGGAAGGGGCCGTGGCGACGAGCAGTACTTC; cdr3_aa: CASSEGRGRGDEQYF
j_call: TRBJ1-6; d_call: TRBD1; clone_size: .; v_call: TRBV9; cdr3_length: 14; cdr3_nt: TGTGCCAGCAGCGTAGACAGGGGAGATTCACCCCTCCACTTT; cdr3_aa: CASSVDRGDSPLHF
j_call: TRBJ2-7; d_call: TRBD1; clone_size: .; v_call: TRBV19; cdr3_length: 14; cdr3_nt: TGTGCCAGTAGTCCGACAGGGGGCGTCTCCGAGCAGTACTTC; cdr3_aa: CASSPTGGVSEQYF
j_call: TRBJ1-6; d_call: .; clone_size: .; v_call: TRBV19; cdr3_length: 15; cdr3_nt: TGTGCCAGTAGTATCGATTCACAGGGAAGCTCACCCCTCCACTTT; cdr3_aa: CASSIDSQGSSPLHF
j_call: TRBJ2-1; d_call: .; clone_size: .; v_call: TRBV28; cdr3_length: 13; cdr3_nt: TGTGCCAGCAGTCCGGGGCTCTACAATGAGCAGTTCTTC; cdr3_aa: CASSPGLYNEQFF
j_call: TRBJ2-1; d_call: .; clone_size: few; v_call: TRBV5-6; cdr3_length: 13; cdr3_nt: TGTGCCAGCAGCTTGACCGAACCGGGAGAGCAGTTCTTC; cdr3_aa: CASSLTEPGEQFF
j_call: TRBJ2-7; d_call: .; clone_size: few; v_call: TRBV7-6; cdr3_length: 12; cdr3_nt: TGTGCCAGCAGCCCGAGCTCCTACGAGCAGTACTTC; cdr3_aa: CASSPSSYEQYF
j_call: TRBJ2-7; d_call: .; clone_size: .; v_call: TRBV27; cdr3_length: 10; cdr3_nt: TGTGCCAGCGGGAGACGTGAGCAGTACTTC; cdr3_aa: CASGRREQYF
j_call: TRBJ2-7; d_call: TRBD1; clone_size: .; v_call: TRBV28; cdr3_length: 14; cdr3_nt: TGTGCCAGCAGTTTCGACAGGGGGCTCTACGAGCAGTACTTC; cdr3_aa: CASSFDRGLYEQYF
j_call: TRBJ1-6; d_call: .; clone_size: .; v_call: TRBV7-2; cdr3_length: 17; cdr3_nt: TGTGCCAGCACCTTGGGGGGCCTCCTCTCCTATAATTCACCCCTCCACTTT; cdr3_aa: CASTLGGLLSYNSPLHF
j_call: TRBJ2-5; d_call: TRBD2; clone_size: .; v_call: TRBV6-5; cdr3_length: 15; cdr3_nt: TGTGCCAGCAGTTGGGAGGGAAGAGGCCAAGAGACCCAGTACTTC; cdr3_aa: CASSWEGRGQETQYF